Each of the 11 T cell receptor beta chains below was sequenced from the same sample in a study of cytomegalovirus exposure and HLA in healthy donors. Primers for the PCR totalled 60 Vbeta and 13 Jbeta. Method: immunoSEQ multiplex PCR; TCRdb's copy keeps in-frame clones and lacks some. This sample has under 300,000 clones, with about 81% found just once. Sequencing was carried out using PBMCs. All receptors derive from a woman aged 60-70 years in good health and CMV-seropositive.

The V and J genes are TRBV7-2 and TRBJ2-7, with 7 bases aligning to TRBD2. Germline CDR1 SGHTA, CDR2 FQGNSA. The CDR3 loop spans 16 amino acids. Trimming took 2 bases from V and 0 from J; bases not matched to a gene: 7. The CDR3 loop is CASSLSSSGSSYEQYF. Here the CDR3 DNA reads TGTGCCAGCAGCTTATCAAGTAGCGGGTCCTCCTACGAGCAGTACTTC.

J is TRBJ2-7 and V is TRBV10-3, with 8 nucleotides matching TRBD2. Per the germline V gene, CDR1 is ENHRY and CDR2 is SYGVKD. The trim removed 10 bases at V and 7 bases at J, leaving 15 bases unmatched. CDR3 size: 14 residues. The CDR3, as DNA: TGTGCCACCTACGGAGCGGGAGATCGTGGGGAGCAGTACTTC. It translates to CATYGAGDRGEQYF.

The rearrangement links TRBV2 to TRBJ1-2; 7 positions match TRBD1. CDR3 length: 13 amino acids. The junction had 4 bases not matched to a gene; V was cut back by 5 bases and J by 4 bases. CDR1 SNHLY and CDR2 FYNNEI come from the germline V gene. The CDR3 sequence is CASSRDSSYGYTF. Here the CDR3 DNA reads TGTGCCAGCAGTCGGGACAGTTCCTATGGCTACACCTTC. Full variable domain (missing parts from reference TRBV2 and TRBJ1-2): EPEVTQTPSHQVTQMGQEVILRCVPISNHLYFYWYRQILGQKVEFLVSFYNNEISEKSEIFDDQFSVERPDGSNFTLKIRSTKLEDSAMYFCASSRDSSYGYTFGSGTRLTVV.

The table lists this clone with a few counts. The V call is TRBV27, the J call TRBJ1-2; D unclear. The CDR3 is 15 residues long. Per the germline V gene, CDR1 is MNHEY and CDR2 is SMNVEV (reference sequence). The V and J ends lost 0 bases and 2 bases respectively, with 10 bases between them. CDR3 residues: CASSLSVAGNYGYTF. The CDR3 nucleotides read TGTGCCAGCAGTTTATCGGTGGCGGGAAACTATGGCTACACCTTC.

This sequence joins TRBV19 and TRBJ2-3; 10 bases are a match to TRBD1. This CDR3 comprises 15 residues. The trim removed 7 bases at V and 3 bases at J, leaving 7 bases unmatched. Germline CDR1 LNHDA, CDR2 SQIVND (reference sequence). CDR3 region: CASKGTGVKTDTQYF. The CDR3 nucleotides read TGTGCCAGTAAGGGGACAGGGGTAAAGACAGATACGCAGTATTTT.

This chain links TRBV25-1 with TRBJ2-1; 9 positions match TRBD2. V lost 3 bases to trimming and J lost 9 bases; unmatched junction nucleotides: 12. The CDR3 extends over 16 amino acids. Germline V CDR1 and CDR2: MGHDK, SYGVNS. The CDR3 DNA sequence: TGTGCCAGCAGTGACCACCGCGGGAGGGCCTGGGGTGAGCAGTTCTTC. The encoded protein is CASSDHRGRAWGEQFF.

This clone was recorded a few times. The rearrangement links TRBV19 to TRBJ2-5, with TRBD1 matching 7 bases. CDR3 length: 15 amino acids. Germline loops: CDR1 LNHDA, CDR2 SQIVND (reference sequence). Trimming cost V 2 bases and J 5 bases; bases outside gene matches: 8. CDR3 nucleotide sequence: TGTGCCAGTAGTATACCGACAGGGTCGAGGGAGACCCAGTACTTC. Amino acid sequence: CASSIPTGSRETQYF. Combining the CDR3 with reference TRBV19 and TRBJ2-5 gives the whole variable domain DGGITQSPKYLFRKEGQNVTLSCEQNLNHDAMYWYRQDPGQGLRLIYYSQIVNDFQKGDIAEGYSVSREKKESFPLTVTSAQKNPTAFYLCASSIPTGSRETQYFGPGTRLLVL.

This clone was counted a single time. The genes are TRBV27 and TRBJ1-5, with unresolved D. Trimming cost V 8 bases and J 4 bases, with 9 bases left between them. The CDR3 is 12 residues long. Germline CDR1 MNHEY, CDR2 SMNVEV (reference sequence). The DNA of the CDR3 is TGTGCCAGCGGACTGCTAAATCAGCCCCAGCATTTT. Translated: CASGLLNQPQHF.

The chain is built from TRBV5-1 and TRBJ2-3; 8 bases fit TRBD2. The length of the CDR3 is 16 residues. Unmatched junction bases numbered 5, after V lost 0 bases and J lost 2 bases. The V gene's germline CDR1 is SGHRS and CDR2 YFSETQ. CDR3: CASSLGASGHTDTQYF. DNA of the CDR3: TGCGCCAGCAGCTTGGGAGCTAGCGGGCACACAGATACGCAGTATTTT.

The rearrangement uses TRBV7-9 and TRBJ1-4, with D possibly TRBD1 on 6 matching bases. Between the trimmed V and J ends, which lost 5 bases and 5 bases, there was a span of 12 bases. CDR3 length equals 14 residues. Germline values: CDR1 SEHNR, CDR2 FQNEAQ (reference sequence). This CDR3 is CASSHKGGNEKLFF. As DNA, the CDR3 is TGTGCCAGCAGCCACAAGGGGGGGAATGAAAAACTGTTTTTT. The full variable domain, rest sourced from reference TRBV7-9 and TRBJ1-4, is DTGVSQNPRHKITKRGQNVTFRCDPISEHNRLYWYRQTLGQGPEFLTYFQNEAQLEKSRLLSDRFSAERPKGSFSTLEIQRTEQGDSAMYLCASSHKGGNEKLFFGSGTQLSVL.

V is TRBV29-1 and J is TRBJ2-7, with D tentatively TRBD1 (6 bases). CDR3 length: 16 amino acids. Trimming left V 5 bases short and J 2 bases short, with 22 bases between. Germline V gene lookup returns CDR1 SQVTM and CDR2 ANQGSEA. The CDR3: CSVLQSLGTSPYEQYF. CDR3 nucleotides: TGCAGCGTTTTGCAGTCTTTGGGGACATCCCCCTACGAGCAGTACTTC.